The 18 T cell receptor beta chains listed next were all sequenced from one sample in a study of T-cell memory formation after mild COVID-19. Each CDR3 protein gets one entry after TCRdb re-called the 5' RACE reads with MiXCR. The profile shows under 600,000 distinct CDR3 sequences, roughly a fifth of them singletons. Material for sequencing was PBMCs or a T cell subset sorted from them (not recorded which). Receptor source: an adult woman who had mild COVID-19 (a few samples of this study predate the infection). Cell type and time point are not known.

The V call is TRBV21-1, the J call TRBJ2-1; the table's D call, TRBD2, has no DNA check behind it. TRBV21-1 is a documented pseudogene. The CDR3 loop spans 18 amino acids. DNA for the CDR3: TGTGCCAGCAGCAAAGAAGGTACTAGCGGGAGTCTAAACTATGAGCAGTTCTTC. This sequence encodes CASSKEGTSGSLNYEQFF.

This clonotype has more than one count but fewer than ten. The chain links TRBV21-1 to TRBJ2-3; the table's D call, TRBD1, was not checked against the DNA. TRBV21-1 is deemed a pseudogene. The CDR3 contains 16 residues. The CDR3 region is CASSNWGGRGTDTQYF. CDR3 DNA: TGTGCCAGCAGCAACTGGGGGGGCCGCGGCACAGATACGCAGTATTTT.

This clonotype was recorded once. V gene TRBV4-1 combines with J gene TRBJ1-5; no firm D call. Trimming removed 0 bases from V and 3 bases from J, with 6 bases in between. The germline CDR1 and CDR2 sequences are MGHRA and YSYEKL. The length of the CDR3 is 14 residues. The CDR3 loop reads CASSQEVLNQPQHF. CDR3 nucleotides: TGCGCCAGCAGCCAAGAGGTCCTCAATCAGCCCCAGCATTTT.

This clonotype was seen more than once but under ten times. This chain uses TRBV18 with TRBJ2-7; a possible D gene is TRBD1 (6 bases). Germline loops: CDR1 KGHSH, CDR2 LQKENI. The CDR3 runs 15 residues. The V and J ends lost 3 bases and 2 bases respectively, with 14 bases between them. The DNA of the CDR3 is TGTGCCAGCTCACCCGGGGCAGGGGCCGCCTACGAGCAGTACTTC. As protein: CASSPGAGAAYEQYF.

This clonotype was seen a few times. Written as DNA, the CDR3 is TGCAGTGCTTTCCCGGGGTACGGGACTAACAACCAAGAGACCCAGTACTTC. This gives the protein CSAFPGYGTNNQETQYF. V gene TRBV20-1 combines with J gene TRBJ2-5; 7 bases align to TRBD2. V lost 5 bases to trimming and J lost 0 bases; unmatched junction nucleotides: 15. Germline CDR1 reads DFQATT; CDR2 reads SNEGSKA (reference sequence). This CDR3 is built from 17 residues.

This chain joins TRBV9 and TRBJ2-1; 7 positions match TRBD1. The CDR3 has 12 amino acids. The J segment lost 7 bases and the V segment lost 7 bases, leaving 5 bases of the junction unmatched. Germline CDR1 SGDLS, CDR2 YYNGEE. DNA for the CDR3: TGTGCCAGCTCGACAGGGTGGAATGAGCAGTTCTTC. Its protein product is CASSTGWNEQFF.

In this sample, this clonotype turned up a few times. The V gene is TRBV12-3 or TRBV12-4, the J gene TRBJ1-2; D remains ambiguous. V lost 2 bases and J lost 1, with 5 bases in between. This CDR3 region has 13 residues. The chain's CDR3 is CASSLWGNYGYTF. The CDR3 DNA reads TGTGCCAGCAGTTTATGGGGTAACTATGGCTACACCTTC.

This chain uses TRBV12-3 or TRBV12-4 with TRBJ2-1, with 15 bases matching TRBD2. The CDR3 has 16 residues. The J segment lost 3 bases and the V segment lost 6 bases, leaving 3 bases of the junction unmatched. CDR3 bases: TGTGCCAGCAGCCGGACTAGCGGGGGGGTCTACAATGAGCAGTTCTTC. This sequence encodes CASSRTSGGVYNEQFF.

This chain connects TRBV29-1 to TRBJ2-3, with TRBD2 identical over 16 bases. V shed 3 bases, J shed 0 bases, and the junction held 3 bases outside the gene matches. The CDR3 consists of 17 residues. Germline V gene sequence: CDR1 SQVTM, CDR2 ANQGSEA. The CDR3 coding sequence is TGCAGCGTTGATTCGGGACTAGCGGGAGGGAGCACAGATACGCAGTATTTT. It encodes CSVDSGLAGGSTDTQYF.

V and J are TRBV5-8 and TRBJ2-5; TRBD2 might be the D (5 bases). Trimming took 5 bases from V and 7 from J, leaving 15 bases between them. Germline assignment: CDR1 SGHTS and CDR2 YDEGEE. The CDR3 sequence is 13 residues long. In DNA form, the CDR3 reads TGTGCCAGCAGTCGCCGCGAGGGAACGACCCAGTACTTC. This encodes CASSRREGTTQYF.

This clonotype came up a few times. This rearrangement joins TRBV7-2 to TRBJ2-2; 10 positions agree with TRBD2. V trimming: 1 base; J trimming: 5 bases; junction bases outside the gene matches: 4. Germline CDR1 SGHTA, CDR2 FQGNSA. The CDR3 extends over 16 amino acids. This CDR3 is CASSLVSSGSTGELFF. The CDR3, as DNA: TGTGCCAGCAGCTTAGTCTCTAGCGGGAGTACCGGGGAGCTGTTTTTT.

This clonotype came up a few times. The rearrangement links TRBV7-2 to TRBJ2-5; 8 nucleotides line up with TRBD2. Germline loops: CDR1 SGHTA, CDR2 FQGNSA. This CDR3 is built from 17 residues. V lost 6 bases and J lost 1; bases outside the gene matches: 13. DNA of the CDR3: TGTGCCAGCAGTTGGAGAATGGCGGGGGGCCGCCAAGAGACCCAGTACTTC. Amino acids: CASSWRMAGGRQETQYF.

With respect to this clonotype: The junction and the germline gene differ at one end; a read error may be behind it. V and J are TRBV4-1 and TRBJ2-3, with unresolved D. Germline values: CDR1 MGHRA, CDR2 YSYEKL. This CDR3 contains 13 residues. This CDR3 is CASSQVVSALRIF. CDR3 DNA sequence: TGCGCCAGCAGCCAAGTAGTTTCGGCGCTCCGGATTTTT.

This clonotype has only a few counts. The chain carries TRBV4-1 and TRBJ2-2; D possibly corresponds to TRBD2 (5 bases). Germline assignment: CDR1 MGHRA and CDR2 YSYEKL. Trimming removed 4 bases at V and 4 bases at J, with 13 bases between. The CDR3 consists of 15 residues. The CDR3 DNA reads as TGCGCCAGCAGCCCCGGGGAACTTCTCACCGGGGAGCTGTTTTTT. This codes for CASSPGELLTGELFF.

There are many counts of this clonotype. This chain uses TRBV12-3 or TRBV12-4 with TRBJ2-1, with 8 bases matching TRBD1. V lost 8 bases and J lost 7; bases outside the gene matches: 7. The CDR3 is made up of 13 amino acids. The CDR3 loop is CASGIYRGNEQFF. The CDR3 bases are TGTGCCAGCGGCATTTACAGGGGGAATGAGCAGTTCTTC.

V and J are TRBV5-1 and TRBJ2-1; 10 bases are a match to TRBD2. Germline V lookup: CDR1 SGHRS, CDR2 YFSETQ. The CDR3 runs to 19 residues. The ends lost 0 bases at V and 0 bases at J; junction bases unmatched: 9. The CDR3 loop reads CASSLDGTSVLSSYNEQFF. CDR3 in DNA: TGCGCCAGCAGCTTGGACGGGACTAGCGTCCTAAGCTCCTACAATGAGCAGTTCTTC.

The CDR3 DNA sequence: TGTGCCAGCAGCTTCCCGGGACAGCACTACAATGAGCAGTTCTTC. This gives the protein CASSFPGQHYNEQFF. The rearrangement links TRBV7-3 to TRBJ2-1; TRBD1 matches 7 bases. The V gene's germline CDR1 is SGHTA and CDR2 FQGTGA. V was clipped by 3 bases and J by 3 bases; unmatched bases: 5. The CDR3 has 15 residues.

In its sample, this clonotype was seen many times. The CDR3 loop reads CASSAPREAGGDPEQFF. The CDR3 nucleotides read TGTGCCAGCAGCGCCCCGCGGGAAGCGGGAGGCGATCCGGAGCAGTTCTTC. J is TRBJ2-1 and V is TRBV25-1; the match to TRBD2 covers 9 bases. V gave up 6 bases and J gave up 10 bases; unmatched junction bases: 19. Germline lookup yields CDR1 MGHDK and CDR2 SYGVNS. This CDR3 comprises 17 residues.